The 2 T cell receptor beta chains below all came from one sample that was sequenced in a study of T cell clonotyping in hematopoietic cell transplantation (dated by TCRdb to the early 2020s). The library relied on the immunoSEQ multiplex PCR assay. TCRdb mirrors the immuneACCESS table, restricted to in-frame sequences. Some clones are absent from its copies; in checked studies, under half trace to an unresolved V gene, and the reason for the others is unknown. The sample profile shows 35,000 to 45,000 clones; roughly 94% of them were found once. Around 1.6% of the sample is in the top ten clones. The label giving this sample's time point can be read as: recipient sample about 28 days before transplant, after cytoreduction. Sequenced material: peripheral blood mononuclear cells, taken before stem cell transplant. The source is a man aged 40-49 years with chronic myeloid leukemia. Some clones in this sample may be carry-over from other donors' samples.

This rearrangement joins TRBV28 to TRBJ1-5, with a possible D match to TRBD1 (6 bases). V was clipped by 5 bases and J by 4 bases, with 18 bases between them. This CDR3 is built from 16 residues. CDR1 and CDR2 from the germline V gene are MDHEN and SYDVKM. The CDR3 here is CASSPPGGLPNQPQHF. Written as DNA, the CDR3 is TGTGCCAGCAGTCCGCCCGGGGGGCTCCCTAATCAGCCCCAGCATTTT.

CDR3 nucleotides: TGTGCCAGCAGCTCCGGGACTAGCTACGAGCAGTACTTC. It translates to CASSSGTSYEQYF. The chain combines TRBV9 with TRBJ2-7; 8 bases are a match to TRBD2. Unmatched junction bases numbered 3, after V lost 4 bases and J lost 3 bases. The CDR3 is 13 residues long. The germline V gene has CDR1 SGDLS and CDR2 YYNGEE.